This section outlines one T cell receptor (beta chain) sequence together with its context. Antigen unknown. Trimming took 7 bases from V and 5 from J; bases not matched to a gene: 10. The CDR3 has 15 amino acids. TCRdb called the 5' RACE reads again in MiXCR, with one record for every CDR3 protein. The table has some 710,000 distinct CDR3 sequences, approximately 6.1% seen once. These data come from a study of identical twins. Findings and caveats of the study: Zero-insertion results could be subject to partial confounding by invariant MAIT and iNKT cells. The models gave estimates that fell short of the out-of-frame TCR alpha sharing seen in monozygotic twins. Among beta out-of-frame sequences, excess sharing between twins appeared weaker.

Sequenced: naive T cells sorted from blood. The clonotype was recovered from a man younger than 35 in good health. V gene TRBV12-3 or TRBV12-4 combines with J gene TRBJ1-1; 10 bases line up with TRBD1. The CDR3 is CASILPGTGVTEAFF. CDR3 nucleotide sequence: TGTGCCAGCATCCTCCCGGGGACAGGGGTGACTGAAGCTTTCTTT.